This T cell receptor (beta chain) was documented in a study of cytomegalovirus exposure and HLA in healthy donors. This PCR relied on a set of 60 Vbeta primers and 13 Jbeta primers. Data came from immunoSEQ multiplex PCR; TCRdb stores just in-frame clones and leaves some out. The table records 80,000 to 100,000 clones, roughly 81% of them present only once. The CDR3 covers 12 residues. V lost 3 bases and J lost 5, with 8 bases in between. Germline CDR1 reads SGDLS; CDR2 reads YYNGEE. The source material was PBMCs. The gene calls are TRBV9 and TRBJ1-2; weak D call: TRBD1 (6 bases). The clonotype was recovered from a man aged 40-49 years in good health and CMV-seronegative. As DNA, the CDR3 is TGTGCCAGCAGCGGAGGGGGTTATGGCTACACCTTC. It translates to CASSGGGYGYTF.